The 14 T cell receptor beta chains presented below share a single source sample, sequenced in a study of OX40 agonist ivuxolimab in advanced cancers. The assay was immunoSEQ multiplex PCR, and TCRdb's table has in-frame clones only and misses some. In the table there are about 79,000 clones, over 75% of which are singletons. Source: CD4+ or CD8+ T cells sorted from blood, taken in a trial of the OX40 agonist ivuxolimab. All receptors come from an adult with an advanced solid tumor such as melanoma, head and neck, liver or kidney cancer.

The chain's CDR3 is CASSWGGNTGELFF. In nucleotides, the CDR3 is TGTGCCAGCAGCTGGGGAGGGAACACCGGGGAGCTGTTTTTT. V gene TRBV5-5 combines with J gene TRBJ2-2; D might be TRBD2 (6 bases). The CDR3 runs to 14 residues. Trimming removed 3 bases from V and 1 base from J, with 7 bases in between. The germline CDR1 and CDR2 sequences are SGHKS and YYEKEE (reference sequence).

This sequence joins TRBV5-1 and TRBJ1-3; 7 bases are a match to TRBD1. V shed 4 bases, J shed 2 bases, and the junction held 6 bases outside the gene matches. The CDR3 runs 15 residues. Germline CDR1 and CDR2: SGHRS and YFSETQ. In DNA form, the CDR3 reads TGCGCCAGCAGCGTCGCCGGGACAGCTGGAAACACCATATATTTT. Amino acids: CASSVAGTAGNTIYF.

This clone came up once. In DNA, the CDR3 is TGTGCCAGCAGCTTGTTTTCCGGGGAAGTCGGTGAGCAGTTCTTC. Its translation is CASSLFSGEVGEQFF. This rearrangement joins TRBV5-6 to TRBJ2-1, with a weak D call TRBD2 (5 bases). Trimming removed 1 base from V and 9 bases from J, with 17 bases in between. CDR1 SGHDT and CDR2 YYEEEE come from the germline V gene. The length of the CDR3 is 15 residues.

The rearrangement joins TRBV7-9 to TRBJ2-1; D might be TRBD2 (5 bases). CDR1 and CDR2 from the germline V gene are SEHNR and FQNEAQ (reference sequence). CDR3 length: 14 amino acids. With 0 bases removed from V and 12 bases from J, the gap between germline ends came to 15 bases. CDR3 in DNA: TGTGCCAGCAGCTTAGCGGCGGGTCTATTTGTGCAGTTCTTC. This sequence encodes CASSLAAGLFVQFF.

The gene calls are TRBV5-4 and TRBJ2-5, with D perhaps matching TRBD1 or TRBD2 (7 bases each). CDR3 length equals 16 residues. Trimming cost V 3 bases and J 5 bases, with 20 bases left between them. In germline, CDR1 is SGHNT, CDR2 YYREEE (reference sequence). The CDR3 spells CASSSAGGGSRETQYF. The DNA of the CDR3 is TGTGCCAGCAGCTCGGCAGGGGGGGGATCAAGGGAGACCCAGTACTTC.

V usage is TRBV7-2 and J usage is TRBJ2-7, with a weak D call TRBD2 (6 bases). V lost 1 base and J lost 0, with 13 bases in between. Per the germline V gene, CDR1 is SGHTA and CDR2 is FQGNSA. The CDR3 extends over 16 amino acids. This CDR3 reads CASSLGPPSASYEQYF. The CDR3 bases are TGTGCCAGCAGCTTAGGGCCCCCTAGCGCCTCCTACGAGCAGTACTTC.

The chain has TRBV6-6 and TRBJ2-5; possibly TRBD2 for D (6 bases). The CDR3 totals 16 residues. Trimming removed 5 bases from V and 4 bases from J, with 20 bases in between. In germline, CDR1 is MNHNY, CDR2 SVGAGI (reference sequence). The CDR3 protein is CASSMPGVIGGETQYF. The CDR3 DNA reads TGTGCCAGCAGTATGCCCGGCGTCATCGGGGGAGAGACCCAGTACTTC.

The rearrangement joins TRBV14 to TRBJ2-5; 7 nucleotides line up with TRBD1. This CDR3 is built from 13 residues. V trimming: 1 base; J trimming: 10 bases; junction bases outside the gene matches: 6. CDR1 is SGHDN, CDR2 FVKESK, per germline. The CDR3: CASSQARQGIQYF. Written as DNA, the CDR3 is TGTGCCAGCAGCCAAGCTCGACAGGGAATCCAGTACTTC.

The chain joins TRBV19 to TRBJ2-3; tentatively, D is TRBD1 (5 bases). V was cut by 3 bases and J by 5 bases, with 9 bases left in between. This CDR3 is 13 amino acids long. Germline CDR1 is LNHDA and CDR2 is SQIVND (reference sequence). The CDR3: CASSIQGLDTQYF. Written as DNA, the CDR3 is TGTGCCAGTAGTATCCAGGGTCTAGATACGCAGTATTTT. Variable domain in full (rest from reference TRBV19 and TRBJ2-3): DGGITQSPKYLFRKEGQNVTLSCEQNLNHDAMYWYRQDPGQGLRLIYYSQIVNDFQKGDIAEGYSVSREKKESFPLTVTSAQKNPTAFYLCASSIQGLDTQYFGPGTRLTVL.

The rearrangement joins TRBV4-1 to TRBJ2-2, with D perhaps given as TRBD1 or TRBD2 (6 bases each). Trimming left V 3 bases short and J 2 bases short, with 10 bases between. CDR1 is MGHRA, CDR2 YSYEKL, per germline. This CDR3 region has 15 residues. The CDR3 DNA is TGCGCCAGCAGCCAGGCGGGACAAAACACCGGGGAGCTGTTTTTT. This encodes CASSQAGQNTGELFF.

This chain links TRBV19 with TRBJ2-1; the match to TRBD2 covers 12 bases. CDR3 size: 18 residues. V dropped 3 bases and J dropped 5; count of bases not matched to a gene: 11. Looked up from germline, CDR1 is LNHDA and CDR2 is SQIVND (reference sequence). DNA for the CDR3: TGTGCCAGTAGTATGGGGAGCCTAGCGGGAGGGCAAAACAATGAGCAGTTCTTC. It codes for CASSMGSLAGGQNNEQFF.

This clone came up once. As DNA, the CDR3 is TGTGCCAGCAGCAAAGTAGGTTACCCAGTTAATGAGTTACCCTCCTACAATGAGCAGTTCTTC. It codes for CASSKVGYPVNELPSYNEQFF. The J gene is TRBJ2-1, the V gene TRBV21-1. TRBV21-1 is reported as a pseudogene. The CDR3 covers 21 residues.

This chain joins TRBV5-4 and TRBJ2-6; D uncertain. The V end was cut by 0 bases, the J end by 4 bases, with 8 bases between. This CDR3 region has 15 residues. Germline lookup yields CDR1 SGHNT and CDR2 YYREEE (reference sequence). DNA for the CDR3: TGTGCCAGCAGCTTGGGGGCGTCAGGGGCCAACGTCCTGACTTTC. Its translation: CASSLGASGANVLTF.

DNA of the CDR3: TGTGCCAGCAGCCACAGGGGATGGGGCACTGAAGCTTTCTTT. Its translation is CASSHRGWGTEAFF. This chain links TRBV6-5 with TRBJ1-1; 7 bases fit TRBD1. This CDR3 comprises 14 residues. V was pared by 6 bases and J by 4 bases, with 8 bases of the junction left unmatched. CDR1 is MNHEY, CDR2 SVGAGI, per germline.